Each of the 22 T cell receptor beta chains below was sequenced from the same sample in a study of PD-L1 blockade in urothelial cancer. Sequencing was performed with immunoSEQ multiplex PCR; in TCRdb, only in-frame clones are kept and a portion is missing. This table holds 95,000 or so clones, around 87% found once. Regarding time point: pretreatment peripheral blood. This specimen was PBMCs, taken around atezolizumab (anti-PD-L1) treatment. These receptors were taken from a man in his 60s with urothelial cancer.

The chain carries TRBV19 and TRBJ2-7; a weak D match, TRBD1 (5 bases). The CDR3 extends over 11 amino acids. V was trimmed by 9 bases and J by 5 bases, leaving 11 bases between them. From germline, CDR1 is LNHDA and CDR2 SQIVND (reference sequence). The CDR3 loop is CARDIRDEQYF. The CDR3 coding sequence is TGTGCCAGGGACATTAGGGACGAGCAGTACTTC.

CDR3 region: CASSLVEAGGYNEQFF. CDR3 DNA: TGCGCCAGCAGCTTGGTAGAGGCAGGGGGATACAATGAGCAGTTCTTC. The chain employs TRBV5-1 and TRBJ2-1; TRBD1 matches at 7 bases. Germline CDR1 SGHRS, CDR2 YFSETQ. J gave up 4 bases and V 0 bases, and 7 bases lay outside the gene matches. This CDR3 spans 16 amino acids.

In this sample, this clone turned up once. The gene calls are TRBV6-5 and TRBJ1-1; D gene ambiguous. V shed 4 bases and J shed 1 base, with 13 bases lying between them. Germline V gene sequence: CDR1 MNHEY, CDR2 SVGAGI. The CDR3 runs 15 residues. The CDR3 here is CASSFSVLGNTEAFF. CDR3 DNA: TGTGCCAGCAGTTTTTCGGTTCTCGGGAACACTGAAGCTTTCTTT.

This clone was observed a few times. The identical CDR3 is also encoded by other nucleotide sequences in the sample. The J gene is TRBJ2-5, the V gene TRBV5-8, with 9 bases matching TRBD1. The CDR3 spans 17 residues. In germline, CDR1 is SGHTS, CDR2 YDEGEE. Trimming cost V 0 bases and J 4 bases; bases outside gene matches: 10. CDR3: CASSLEQVTGGGETQYF. Written as DNA, the CDR3 is TGTGCCAGCAGCTTGGAGCAGGTGACAGGGGGAGGAGAGACCCAGTACTTC.

The chain recombines TRBV7-2 with TRBJ2-7; TRBD1 aligns across 10 bases. CDR3 length: 14 amino acids. With V trimmed by 5 bases and J by 2 bases, 3 bases remained unmatched. Germline V gene data show CDR1 as SGHTA and CDR2 as FQGNSA. The CDR3 DNA sequence: TGTGCCAGCAGCCGGGACAGGGGCGCCTACGAGCAGTACTTC. Protein sequence: CASSRDRGAYEQYF.

This chain uses TRBV5-6 with TRBJ2-2; D possibly corresponds to TRBD2 (5 bases). Per the germline V gene, CDR1 is SGHDT and CDR2 is YYEEEE. V was clipped by 2 bases and J by 6 bases, with 11 bases between them. CDR3 length: 14 residues. The CDR3 reads CASSFYGIAGELFF. The CDR3 DNA follows: TGTGCCAGCAGCTTTTACGGGATTGCCGGGGAGCTGTTTTTT.

CDR3 sequence (DNA): TGTGCCAGCAGTCGAGCAGGGACAGGGAATCATCCCTATGGCTACACCTTC. Protein: CASSRAGTGNHPYGYTF. The chain recombines TRBV28 with TRBJ1-2; 9 nucleotides line up with TRBD1. The trim removed 5 bases at V and 4 bases at J, leaving 14 bases unmatched. CDR3 size: 17 residues. Germline CDR1 is MDHEN and CDR2 is SYDVKM.

The CDR3 coding sequence is TGTGCCTGGAGTCCCCCCGGGTCCCTCTACGAGCAGTACTTC. Translating gives CAWSPPGSLYEQYF. The chain uses TRBV30 and TRBJ2-7; D remains ambiguous. The germline gives CDR1 GTSNPN, CDR2 SVGIG (reference sequence). CDR3 length equals 14 residues. The germline V and J ends were trimmed by 2 bases and 3 bases, with 14 bases remaining between them.

The rearrangement joins TRBV5-5 to TRBJ1-6; 7 nucleotides match TRBD1. Trimming at V came to 0 bases and at J to 11 bases, leaving 5 bases not matched to a gene. Germline CDR1 reads SGHKS; CDR2 reads YYEKEE (reference sequence). The CDR3 has 14 amino acids. CDR3 sequence: CASSLEGGGTPLHF. CDR3 coding DNA: TGTGCCAGCAGCTTGGAAGGGGGCGGGACACCCCTCCACTTT.

The chain combines TRBV11-2 with TRBJ1-3, with a tentative D call TRBD1 (5 bases). Germline CDR1 and CDR2: SGHAT and FQNNGV. CDR3 length: 15 amino acids. The V and J ends lost 1 base and 3 bases respectively, with 10 bases between them. CDR3 nucleotides: TGTGCCAGCAGCTTAGTTCTGGGACTTGGAAACACCATATATTTT. This encodes CASSLVLGLGNTIYF.

This sequence joins TRBV28 and TRBJ2-7, with 8 bases lining up with TRBD2. The J segment lost 2 bases and the V segment lost 2 bases, leaving 2 bases of the junction unmatched. The CDR3 loop spans 14 amino acids. The germline CDR1 and CDR2 sequences are MDHEN and SYDVKM. The CDR3 DNA reads as TGTGCCAGCAGTTTAACGGGACTAGCCTACGAGCAGTACTTC. Protein: CASSLTGLAYEQYF.

The table lists this clone with a count of one. This sequence joins TRBV5-6 and TRBJ1-2; the match to TRBD1 covers 8 bases. V was pared by 8 bases and J by 2 bases, with 8 bases of the junction left unmatched. The CDR3 consists of 14 residues. Germline-derived CDR1 and CDR2 are SGHDT and YYEEEE. CDR3 loop: CASQDRAFNYGYTF. CDR3 in DNA: TGTGCCAGTCAGGACAGGGCCTTCAACTATGGCTACACCTTC.

The chain joins TRBV9 to TRBJ2-3; D not resolved. CDR3 length: 15 residues. CDR1 and CDR2 from the germline V gene are SGDLS and YYNGEE. V dropped 7 bases and J dropped 4 bases, with 19 bases sitting between them. CDR3 sequence reads: CASVDPGSRADTQYF. CDR3 nucleotide sequence: TGTGCCAGCGTCGATCCCGGGTCAAGAGCAGATACGCAGTATTTT. The full variable domain, completed using reference TRBV9 and TRBJ2-3, is DSGVTQTPKHLITATGQRVTLRCSPRSGDLSVYWYQQSLDQGLQFLIQYYNGEERAKGNILERFSAQQFPDLHSELNLSSLELGDSALYFCASVDPGSRADTQYFGPGTRLTVL.

This chain uses TRBV18 with TRBJ2-7; D possibly corresponds to TRBD2 (5 bases). The CDR3 contains 13 residues. Trimming pared 3 bases from V and 7 bases from J, leaving 13 bases between. The V gene's germline CDR1 is KGHSH and CDR2 LQKENI. The CDR3 nucleotides are TGTGCCAGCTCACCCCTAGCCGATGGAGAGCAGTACTTC. Translation: CASSPLADGEQYF.

The rearrangement links TRBV6-4 to TRBJ2-2; a weak D match, TRBD2 (6 bases). Deletions cut 2 bases from V and 1 base from J, with 11 bases between. CDR1 MRHNA and CDR2 SNTAGT come from the germline V gene. The CDR3 is 16 residues long. The CDR3 spells CASSDRPGLNTGELFF. Written as DNA, the CDR3 is TGTGCCAGCAGTGACAGACCGGGACTGAACACCGGGGAGCTGTTTTTT.

The J gene is TRBJ2-3, the V gene TRBV9, with 11 bases fitting TRBD2. The CDR3 loop spans 15 amino acids. J lost 6 bases, V lost 2 bases, and 5 bases had no gene match. The germline V gene has CDR1 SGDLS and CDR2 YYNGEE. DNA for the CDR3: TGTGCCAGCAGCGTCGGACTAGCGGGCCCCGATACGCAGTATTTT. It codes for CASSVGLAGPDTQYF.

The chain carries TRBV6-5 and TRBJ2-2; D remains ambiguous. Germline V gives CDR1 MNHEY, CDR2 SVGAGI. CDR3 length equals 16 residues. V was clipped by 2 bases and J by 1 base, with 11 bases between them. CDR3 DNA sequence: TGTGCCAGCAGTTACGCGCTAAGAAAGAACACCGGGGAGCTGTTTTTT. Translated, it gives CASSYALRKNTGELFF.

DNA for the CDR3: TGTGCCAGCAGCCGACTAGCGGGGTCCGCTAGCACAGATACGCAGTATTTT. Translation: CASSRLAGSASTDTQYF. The chain carries TRBV9 and TRBJ2-3; 11 bases line up with TRBD2. The CDR3 extends over 17 amino acids. Losses at the gene ends were 4 bases for V and 0 bases for J; bases not matched to a gene: 7. Per germline, CDR1 SGDLS and CDR2 YYNGEE.

About this clone: This sample also contains other DNA sequences that code for the same CDR3. J is TRBJ1-1 and V is TRBV7-9; D not resolved. This CDR3 comprises 15 residues. Germline-derived CDR1 and CDR2 are SEHNR and FQNEAQ (reference sequence). V lost 1 base and J 0 bases, leaving 9 bases between the germline ends. CDR3 DNA sequence: TGTGCCAGCAGCTTAGTGGGCAGGATGAACACTGAAGCTTTCTTT. As protein: CASSLVGRMNTEAFF.

V is TRBV7-3 and J is TRBJ2-2, with D possibly matching TRBD1 (5 bases). Trimming stripped 0 bases from V and 6 bases from J, with 11 bases between. This CDR3 spans 15 amino acids. The germline V gene has CDR1 SGHTA and CDR2 FQGTGA. This CDR3 reads CASSLTGQGAGELFF. In DNA form, the CDR3 reads TGTGCCAGCAGCTTAACCGGGCAGGGCGCCGGGGAGCTGTTTTTT.

V gene TRBV5-4 combines with J gene TRBJ2-7, with 7 bases lining up with TRBD1. Unmatched junction bases numbered 17, after V lost 3 bases and J lost 5 bases. The CDR3 extends over 17 amino acids. Per germline, CDR1 SGHNT and CDR2 YYREEE (reference sequence). The CDR3 DNA follows: TGTGCCAGCAGCTCCTCCCCTCCGGAAACAGGGGTGAACGAGCAGTACTTC. Protein: CASSSSPPETGVNEQYF.

V is TRBV19 and J is TRBJ2-6; TRBD1 matches at 10 bases. The V and J ends lost 5 bases and 2 bases, in that order; junction bases with no gene match: 6. Germline CDR1 is LNHDA and CDR2 is SQIVND (reference sequence). This CDR3 region has 17 residues. The DNA of the CDR3 is TGTGCCAGTAGTTTCATGACAGGGGGCACTGGGGCCAACGTCCTGACTTTC. Amino acid sequence: CASSFMTGGTGANVLTF.